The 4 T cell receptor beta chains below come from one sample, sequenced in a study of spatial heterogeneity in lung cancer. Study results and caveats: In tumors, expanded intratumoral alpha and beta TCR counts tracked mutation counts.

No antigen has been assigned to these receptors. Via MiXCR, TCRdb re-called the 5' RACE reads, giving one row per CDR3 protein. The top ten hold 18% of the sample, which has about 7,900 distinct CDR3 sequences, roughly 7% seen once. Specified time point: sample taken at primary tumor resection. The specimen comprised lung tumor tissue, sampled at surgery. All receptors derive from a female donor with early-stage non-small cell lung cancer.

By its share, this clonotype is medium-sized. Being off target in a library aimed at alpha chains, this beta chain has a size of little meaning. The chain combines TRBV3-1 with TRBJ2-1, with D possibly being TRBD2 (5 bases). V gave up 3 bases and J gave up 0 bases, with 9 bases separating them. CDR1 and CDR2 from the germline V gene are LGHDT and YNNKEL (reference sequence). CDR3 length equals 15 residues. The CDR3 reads CASSQGEGSYNEQFF. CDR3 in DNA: TGTGCCAGCAGCCAGGGTGAGGGCTCCTACAATGAGCAGTTCTTC.

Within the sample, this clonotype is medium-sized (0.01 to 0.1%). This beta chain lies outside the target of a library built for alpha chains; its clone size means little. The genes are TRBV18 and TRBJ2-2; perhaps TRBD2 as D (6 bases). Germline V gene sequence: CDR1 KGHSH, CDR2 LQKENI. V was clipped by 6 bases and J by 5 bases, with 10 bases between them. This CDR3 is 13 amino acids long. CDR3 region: CASSESGTGELFF. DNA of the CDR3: TGTGCCAGCTCGGAGAGCGGGACCGGGGAGCTGTTTTTT.

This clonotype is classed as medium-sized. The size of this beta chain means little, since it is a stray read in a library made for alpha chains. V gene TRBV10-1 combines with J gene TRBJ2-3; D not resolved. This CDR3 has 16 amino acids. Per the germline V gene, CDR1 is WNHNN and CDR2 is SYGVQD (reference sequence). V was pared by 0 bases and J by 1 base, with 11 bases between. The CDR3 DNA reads TGCGCCAGCAGTGAGTCGATCGCGTACGGCACAGATACGCAGTATTTT. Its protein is CASSESIAYGTDTQYF.

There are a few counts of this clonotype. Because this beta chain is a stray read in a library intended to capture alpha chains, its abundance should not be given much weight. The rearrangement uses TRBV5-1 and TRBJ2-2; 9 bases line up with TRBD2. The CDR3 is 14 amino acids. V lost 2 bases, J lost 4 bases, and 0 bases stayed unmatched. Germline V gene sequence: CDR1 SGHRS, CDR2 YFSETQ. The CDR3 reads CASSFSGGTGELFF. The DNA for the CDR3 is TGCGCCAGCAGCTTTAGCGGGGGCACCGGGGAGCTGTTTTTT. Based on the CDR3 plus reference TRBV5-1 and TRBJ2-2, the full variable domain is KAGVTQTPRYLIKTRGQQVTLSCSPISGHRSVSWYQQTPGQGLQFLFEYFSETQRNKGNFPGRFSGRQFSNSRSEMNVSTLELGDSALYLCASSFSGGTGELFFGEGSRLTVL.